Following are 12 T cell receptor beta chains from one sample sequenced in a study of OX40 agonist ivuxolimab in advanced cancers. The repertoire was sequenced with immunoSEQ multiplex PCR; TCRdb's copy has only in-frame clones and lacks some. The data show 56,000 or so clones, around 81% seen once. The sample was CD4+ or CD8+ T cells sorted from blood, taken in a trial of the OX40 agonist ivuxolimab. The origin of the receptors is an adult with an advanced solid tumor such as melanoma, head and neck, liver or kidney cancer.

The rearrangement uses TRBV29-1 and TRBJ2-5; a weak D match, TRBD1 (6 bases). The CDR3 has 12 amino acids. The V gene lost 6 bases and the J gene lost 2 bases, with 10 bases spanning the gap. Germline V gives CDR1 SQVTM, CDR2 ANQGSEA. Here the CDR3 reads CSVDGQQETQYF. For the CDR3, the DNA is TGCAGCGTCGACGGACAGCAAGAGACCCAGTACTTC.

This clone was seen once. The chain has TRBV6-1 and TRBJ2-7, with D possibly matching TRBD1 (5 bases). Germline V gene data show CDR1 as MNHNS and CDR2 as SASEGT. The CDR3 totals 13 residues. V was cut by 9 bases and J by 4 bases, with 16 bases left in between. The DNA of the CDR3 is TGTGCCAGTCTGGGGCTCCGTAGGTACGAGCAGTACTTC. Protein: CASLGLRRYEQYF.

V is TRBV4-1 and J is TRBJ2-3; a possible D gene is TRBD2 (5 bases). The germline V gene encodes CDR1 MGHRA and CDR2 YSYEKL. Between the trimmed V and J ends, which lost 4 bases and 2 bases, there was a span of 16 bases. The CDR3 totals 16 residues. In DNA form, the CDR3 reads TGCGCCAGCAGCCTTACGGACTGGGGTTACACAGATACGCAGTATTTT. Translating it yields CASSLTDWGYTDTQYF.

V and J are TRBV4-1 and TRBJ1-2; 7 nucleotides agree with TRBD1. V shed 1 base, J shed 3 bases, and the junction held 8 bases outside the gene matches. Germline V gene lookup returns CDR1 MGHRA and CDR2 YSYEKL. The CDR3 has 16 amino acids. CDR3: CASSQAPGGLDYGYTF. The DNA of the CDR3 is TGCGCCAGCAGCCAAGCACCAGGGGGTCTTGACTATGGCTACACCTTC.

Worth noting for this clone: This may arise from a read error, as a much more abundant clone is one base away. Other DNA sequences of this sample code for an identical CDR3. The chain recombines TRBV7-6 with TRBJ2-1, with D tentatively TRBD2 (6 bases). The CDR3 sequence is 14 residues long. With 3 bases removed from V and 9 bases from J, the gap between germline ends came to 15 bases. The germline V gene encodes CDR1 SGHVS and CDR2 FNYEAQ. The CDR3 reads CASSFSQGGGEQFF. For the CDR3, the DNA is TGTGCCAGCAGCTTTAGTCAGGGAGGTGGTGAGCAGTTCTTC.

This chain links TRBV19 with TRBJ1-2, with 7 bases lining up with TRBD1. The CDR3 length is 15 residues. Germline CDR1 LNHDA, CDR2 SQIVND (reference sequence). J gave up 4 bases and V 1 base, and 6 bases lay outside the gene matches. The CDR3 DNA follows: TGTGCCAGTAGTATAGTAGGGGACAGCACCTATGGCTACACCTTC. It codes for CASSIVGDSTYGYTF.

The chain links TRBV7-2 to TRBJ2-1; weak D call: TRBD2 (5 bases). Germline V gives CDR1 SGHTA, CDR2 FQGNSA. The CDR3 runs to 13 residues. The germline V and J ends were trimmed by 3 bases and 6 bases, with 9 bases remaining between them. The CDR3 spells CASSFRAGNEQFF. The CDR3 DNA reads as TGTGCCAGCAGCTTTAGGGCGGGCAATGAGCAGTTCTTC.

The chain links TRBV21-1 to TRBJ2-2; the table's D call, TRBD1, has no DNA check behind it. TRBV21-1 is termed a pseudogene. The CDR3 covers 16 residues. As DNA, the CDR3 is TGTGCCCCCATGGTTGTAAGGGGGCGAAGCACCGGGGAGCTGTTTTTT. Translating it yields CAPMVVRGRSTGELFF.

The chain couples TRBV7-9 to TRBJ2-7, with 9 bases that match TRBD1. Trimming at V came to 5 bases and at J to 2 bases, leaving 10 bases not matched to a gene. CDR3 length: 16 residues. Germline lookup yields CDR1 SEHNR and CDR2 FQNEAQ (reference sequence). CDR3 in DNA: TGTGCCAGCAGCCCAGGCGGGGGACAGGGCGCCTACGAGCAGTACTTC. Its translation is CASSPGGGQGAYEQYF.

This clone was observed a single time. The V and J genes are TRBV28 and TRBJ1-1, with a possible D match to TRBD1 (6 bases). Trimming cost V 8 bases and J 3 bases, with 13 bases left between them. The CDR3 is 13 residues long. Per germline, CDR1 MDHEN and CDR2 SYDVKM. CDR3: CASAQGWDTEAFF. The DNA of the CDR3 is TGTGCCAGCGCACAGGGATGGGACACTGAAGCTTTCTTT.

This chain uses TRBV19 with TRBJ1-2, with 7 bases fitting TRBD1. The germline CDR1 and CDR2 sequences are LNHDA and SQIVND (reference sequence). Unmatched junction bases numbered 8, after V lost 4 bases and J lost 0 bases. This CDR3 spans 16 amino acids. The CDR3 loop reads CASSTPNRGANYGYTF. The DNA for the CDR3 is TGTGCCAGTAGTACACCTAACAGGGGAGCTAACTATGGCTACACCTTC.

V and J are TRBV28 and TRBJ1-6; D remains unclear. Trimming left V 7 bases short and J 0 bases short, with 10 bases between. CDR1 and CDR2 (germline): MDHEN, SYDVKM. The CDR3 spans 15 residues. This CDR3 is CASIDPSSYNSPLHF. The DNA of the CDR3 is TGTGCCAGCATAGATCCAAGCTCCTATAATTCACCCCTCCACTTT. The complete variable domain, with remaining parts taken from reference TRBV28 and TRBJ1-6, reads DVKVTQSSRYLVKRTGEKVFLECVQDMDHENMFWYRQDPGLGLRLIYFSYDVKMKEKGDIPEGYSVSREKKERFSLILESASTNQTSMYLCASIDPSSYNSPLHFGNGTRLTVT.